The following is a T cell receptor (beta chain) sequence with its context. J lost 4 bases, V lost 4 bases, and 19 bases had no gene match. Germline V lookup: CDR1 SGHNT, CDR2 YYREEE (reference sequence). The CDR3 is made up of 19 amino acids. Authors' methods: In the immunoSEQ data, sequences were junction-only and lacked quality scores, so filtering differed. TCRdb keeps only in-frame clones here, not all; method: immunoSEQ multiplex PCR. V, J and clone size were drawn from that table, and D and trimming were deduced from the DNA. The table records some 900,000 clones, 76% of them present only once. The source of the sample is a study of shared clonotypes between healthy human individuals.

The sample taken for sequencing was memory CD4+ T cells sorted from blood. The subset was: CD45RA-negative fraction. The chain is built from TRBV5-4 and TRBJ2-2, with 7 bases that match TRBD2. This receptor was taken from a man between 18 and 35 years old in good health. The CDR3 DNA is TGTGCCAGCAGCCCTCCCTCTTCCCCTAGCGCGGGAGCCACCGGGGAGCTGTTTTTT. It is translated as CASSPPSSPSAGATGELFF.